Each of the 30 T cell receptor beta chains below was sequenced from the same sample in a study of cytomegalovirus exposure and HLA in healthy donors. The PCR employed 60 Vbeta primers together with 13 Jbeta primers. Generated by immunoSEQ multiplex PCR, the TCRdb table keeps only in-frame clones and is missing some. The profile shows 100,000 to 150,000 clones, about 81% of them singletons. Material for sequencing was PBMCs. Source of these receptors: a woman aged 35 to 49 in good health and CMV-seropositive.

This clone showed up just once. The chain carries TRBV11-2 and TRBJ1-6; D may be TRBD1 (5 bases). V lost 3 bases, J lost 15 bases, and 24 bases lay in between. This CDR3 is 16 amino acids long. Per germline, CDR1 SGHAT and CDR2 FQNNGV. For the CDR3, the DNA is TGTGCCAGCAGCTTTTTTGCGGGGACTACTTCACATGGCCTCCACTTT. Its protein product is CASSFFAGTTSHGLHF.

This clone has more than one count but fewer than ten. Likely a read error: the CDR3 ends without its conserved phenylalanine or tryptophan. The limits of the CDR3 on the DNA are not certain, so only TCRdb's listed CDR3 is given. The V call is TRBV4-1, the J call TRBJ2-2; whether TRBD1, the table's D call, matches the DNA was not checked. The length of the CDR3 is 8 amino acids, counting both ends. CDR1 is MGHRA, CDR2 YSYEKL, per germline. CDR3 sequence: CASSPLAL.

The chain employs TRBV20-1 and TRBJ2-7; D unclear. There are 11 residues in the CDR3. V lost 3 bases and J lost 2, with 5 bases in between. Germline CDR1 is DFQATT and CDR2 is SNEGSKA (reference sequence). Here the CDR3 reads CSASDTYEQYF. CDR3 DNA sequence: TGCAGTGCTAGTGACACCTACGAGCAGTACTTC.

J is TRBJ2-1 and V is TRBV4-1; maybe TRBD1 (6 bases). V shed 2 bases and J shed 0 bases, with 14 bases lying between them. The CDR3 is made up of 17 amino acids. In germline, CDR1 is MGHRA, CDR2 YSYEKL. The CDR3 spells CASSQRSRDNSYNEQFF. The DNA for the CDR3 is TGCGCCAGCAGCCAACGATCCCGGGACAACTCCTACAATGAGCAGTTCTTC.

This clone was counted a single time. This chain joins TRBV11-2 and TRBJ2-3, with TRBD2 matching over 9 bases. CDR3 size: 14 residues. The ends lost 2 bases at V and 12 bases at J; junction bases unmatched: 9. Looked up from germline, CDR1 is SGHAT and CDR2 is FQNNGV. CDR3 coding DNA: TGTGCCAGCAGCTTATATTGGCGGGAGGGCCGTCAGTATTTT. The encoded protein is CASSLYWREGRQYF. Combining the CDR3 with reference TRBV11-2 and TRBJ2-3 gives the whole variable domain EAGVAQSPRYKIIEKRQSVAFWCNPISGHATLYWYQQILGQGPKLLIQFQNNGVVDDSQLPKDRFSAERLKGVDSTLKIQPAKLEDSAVYLCASSLYWREGRQYFGPGTRLTVL.

The V and J genes are TRBV6-5 and TRBJ1-3; D possibly corresponds to TRBD1 (6 bases). Germline CDR1 MNHEY, CDR2 SVGAGI. The V gene lost 4 bases and the J gene lost 0 bases, with 13 bases spanning the gap. CDR3 length equals 16 residues. The DNA of the CDR3 is TGTGCCAGCAGTTCTCCAGGGGTAGACTCTGGAAACACCATATATTTT. Translated, it gives CASSSPGVDSGNTIYF.

The chain joins TRBV5-1 to TRBJ2-7; 8 bases fit TRBD2. The germline V gene has CDR1 SGHRS and CDR2 YFSETQ. Trimming cost V 5 bases and J 2 bases; bases outside gene matches: 9. The CDR3 runs to 15 residues. The DNA for the CDR3 is TGCGCCAGCAGTTGGAGGGGACTAGAAACCTACGAGCAGTACTTC. Its protein product is CASSWRGLETYEQYF. Combining the CDR3 with reference TRBV5-1 and TRBJ2-7 gives the whole variable domain KAGVTQTPRYLIKTRGQQVTLSCSPISGHRSVSWYQQTPGQGLQFLFEYFSETQRNKGNFPGRFSGRQFSNSRSEMNVSTLELGDSALYLCASSWRGLETYEQYFGPGTRLTVT.

As DNA, the CDR3 is TGCGCCAGCAGCCCCAACTCTGGGGCCAACGTCCTGACTTTC. Translation: CASSPNSGANVLTF. V usage is TRBV5-1 and J usage is TRBJ2-6; no clear D. Trimming took off 4 bases at V and 0 bases at J, with 5 bases between the two ends. In germline, CDR1 is SGHRS, CDR2 YFSETQ. The CDR3 covers 14 residues.

The chain joins TRBV11-2 to TRBJ2-2, with 9 bases identical to TRBD1. Germline trimming cut 5 bases from V and 1 base from J; bases unmatched to any gene: 14. The CDR3 has 19 residues. Per germline, CDR1 SGHAT and CDR2 FQNNGV. This CDR3 is CASSPRDRASQGNTGELFF. CDR3 sequence (DNA): TGTGCCAGCAGCCCGCGGGACAGGGCCTCACAGGGGAACACCGGGGAGCTGTTTTTT.

This rearrangement joins TRBV4-3 to TRBJ2-6; D call uncertain. Per germline, CDR1 LGHNA and CDR2 YSLEER. The CDR3 is 18 residues long. V lost 0 bases and J lost 0, with 12 bases in between. The CDR3: CASSQDGAEVSGANVLTF. The CDR3 bases are TGCGCCAGCAGCCAAGACGGCGCAGAGGTCTCTGGGGCCAACGTCCTGACTTTC.

The chain carries TRBV29-1 and TRBJ2-3, with D unresolved. Trimming took 4 bases from V and 1 from J, leaving 9 bases between them. The germline V gene encodes CDR1 SQVTM and CDR2 ANQGSEA. The CDR3 totals 13 residues. CDR3 loop: CSVVDQGTDTQYF. The CDR3 nucleotides read TGCAGCGTTGTCGACCAGGGCACAGATACGCAGTATTTT.

This chain connects TRBV27 to TRBJ2-7, with 7 bases aligning to TRBD2. V lost 3 bases, J lost 3 bases, and 8 bases stayed unmatched. The V gene's germline CDR1 is MNHEY and CDR2 SMNVEV (reference sequence). There are 15 residues in the CDR3. CDR3 sequence (DNA): TGTGCCAGCAGTTTCGGGGGGTACGAGGTCTACGAGCAGTACTTC. Protein: CASSFGGYEVYEQYF.

This clone was picked up a small number of times. This chain joins TRBV4-2 and TRBJ2-1, with 11 bases aligning to TRBD2. The junction had 3 bases not matched to a gene; V was cut back by 4 bases and J by 7 bases. Germline CDR1 LGHNA, CDR2 YNFKEQ. This CDR3 comprises 14 residues. CDR3 amino acids: CASSLRTSGNEQFF. The CDR3 DNA sequence: TGTGCCAGCAGCCTCCGGACTAGCGGGAATGAGCAGTTCTTC.

In the case of this clone: At one boundary the junction diverges from the germline segment, which might be a read error. The same CDR3 can be traced to other DNA sequences in this sample. The chain recombines TRBV2 with TRBJ1-6, with 10 bases lining up with TRBD1. The germline V gene encodes CDR1 SNHLY and CDR2 FYNNEI. The length of the CDR3 is 13 residues. The CDR3 region has the DNA TGTGCCAGCAGGGGGACAGGGGATTCGCCCCTCCACTTT. This encodes CASRGTGDSPLHF.

The chain uses TRBV7-8 and TRBJ1-5; TRBD1 aligns across 9 bases. Germline V gene data show CDR1 as SGHVS and CDR2 as FQNEAQ. After removal of 5 bases from V and 0 bases from J, the junction contained 11 bases not matched to a gene. CDR3 length equals 18 residues. CDR3 DNA: TGTGCCAGCAGCCGTCCGGGACAGGGCTCCTATAGCAATCAGCCCCAGCATTTT. It specifies CASSRPGQGSYSNQPQHF.

The V call is TRBV30, the J call TRBJ1-1; 12 bases agree with TRBD1. The J segment lost 4 bases and the V segment lost 7 bases, leaving 7 bases of the junction unmatched. Germline loops: CDR1 GTSNPN, CDR2 SVGIG (reference sequence). The CDR3 runs 14 residues. DNA for the CDR3: TGTGCCTCGCCGGGACAGGGGGCTGCCACTGAAGCTTTCTTT. Translation: CASPGQGAATEAFF.

This chain uses TRBV7-2 with TRBJ2-5; TRBD2 is a possible D gene (7 bases). V lost 0 bases to trimming and J lost 2 bases, with 13 bases between them. The CDR3 covers 16 residues. Germline V gives CDR1 SGHTA, CDR2 FQGNSA. CDR3 protein: CASSLAGGGVQETQYF. The DNA of the CDR3 is TGTGCCAGCAGCTTAGCGGGAGGGGGGGTTCAAGAGACCCAGTACTTC.

CDR3 sequence: CASNPGLAGGFYNEQFF. For the CDR3, the DNA is TGTGCCAGCAACCCGGGACTAGCGGGGGGGTTTTATAATGAGCAGTTCTTC. This chain uses TRBV7-2 with TRBJ2-1, with 16 bases lining up with TRBD2. V lost 7 bases to trimming and J lost 7 bases; unmatched junction nucleotides: 10. From germline, CDR1 is SGHTA and CDR2 FQGNSA. The CDR3 consists of 17 residues.

The chain uses TRBV6-5 and TRBJ2-7; D unresolved. Germline V gene data show CDR1 as MNHEY and CDR2 as SVGAGI. V lost 0 bases to trimming and J lost 3 bases, with 9 bases between them. CDR3 size: 14 residues. CDR3 region: CASSYSGGVYEQYF. CDR3 nucleotides: TGTGCCAGCAGTTACTCAGGCGGAGTCTACGAGCAGTACTTC.

This clone was counted between two and nine times. The chain carries TRBV6-5 and TRBJ1-4, with D perhaps matching TRBD1 (5 bases). Germline V lookup: CDR1 MNHEY, CDR2 SVGAGI. The CDR3 length is 13 residues. V dropped 0 bases and J dropped 8 bases, with 7 bases sitting between them. In DNA, the CDR3 is TGTGCCAGCAGTTACTCGGGGGGAGAAAAACTGTTTTTT. It specifies CASSYSGGEKLFF.

The chain carries TRBV30 and TRBJ1-1, with D hard to call. Germline V gene data show CDR1 as GTSNPN and CDR2 as SVGIG (reference sequence). Trimming stripped 5 bases from V and 10 bases from J, with 11 bases between. The CDR3 covers 10 residues. CDR3 amino acids: CAWGGFAAFF. Written as DNA, the CDR3 is TGTGCCTGGGGAGGGTTTGCAGCTTTCTTT.

V and J are TRBV19 and TRBJ2-3; 15 positions match TRBD2. Germline loops: CDR1 LNHDA, CDR2 SQIVND (reference sequence). The CDR3 is 18 amino acids. V lost 2 bases and J lost 4; bases outside the gene matches: 7. The CDR3 coding sequence is TGTGCCAGTAGTATAAAGTTTCGGACTAGCGGGGGGGCAGATACGCAGTATTTT. It translates to CASSIKFRTSGGADTQYF.

The rearrangement joins TRBV7-6 to TRBJ2-7; D remains ambiguous. The CDR3 is 13 amino acids. The V gene lost 2 bases and the J gene lost 0 bases, with 5 bases spanning the gap. CDR1 and CDR2 (germline): SGHVS, FNYEAQ. The CDR3 DNA is TGTGCCAGCAGCTTAAGCGCCTCCTACGAGCAGTACTTC. Translating it yields CASSLSASYEQYF.

The chain employs TRBV7-2 and TRBJ1-2; no firm D call. The V end was cut by 3 bases, the J end by 1 base, with 6 bases between. Per the germline V gene, CDR1 is SGHTA and CDR2 is FQGNSA. This CDR3 spans 13 amino acids. This chain's CDR3 is CASSFPSNYGYTF. CDR3 sequence (DNA): TGTGCCAGCAGCTTTCCCAGTAACTATGGCTACACCTTC.

The rearrangement uses TRBV7-9 and TRBJ2-7; D may be TRBD2 (6 bases). CDR3 length: 14 residues. The V end was cut by 3 bases, the J end by 2 bases, with 11 bases between. Germline assignment: CDR1 SEHNR and CDR2 FQNEAQ (reference sequence). The CDR3 region is CASSFGGWTYEQYF. For the CDR3, the DNA is TGTGCCAGCAGCTTTGGGGGGTGGACCTACGAGCAGTACTTC.

The chain couples TRBV4-2 to TRBJ2-5; D gene ambiguous. Matching the DNA end better, TRBJ2-7 makes the J call doubtful. Germline CDR1 reads LGHNA; CDR2 reads YNFKEQ. CDR3 size: 13 residues. CDR3 in amino acids: CASSLRYSYEQYF. In DNA form, the CDR3 reads TGTGCCAGCAGCCTCCGTTACTCCTACGAGCAGTACTTC.

This rearrangement joins TRBV7-9 to TRBJ2-7; TRBD2 is a possible D gene (7 bases). The CDR3 is 15 amino acids. CDR1 SEHNR and CDR2 FQNEAQ come from the germline V gene (reference sequence). Deletions cut 0 bases from V and 5 bases from J, with 14 bases between. CDR3 DNA: TGTGCCAGCAGCTTAGCGTTGTCGGGGGGCAACGAGCAGTACTTC. It translates to CASSLALSGGNEQYF. The variable domain in full, with the rest retrieved from reference TRBV7-9 and TRBJ2-7, is DTGVSQNPRHKITKRGQNVTFRCDPISEHNRLYWYRQTLGQGPEFLTYFQNEAQLEKSRLLSDRFSAERPKGSFSTLEIQRTEQGDSAMYLCASSLALSGGNEQYFGPGTRLTVT.

This clone was seen once. The chain uses TRBV7-9 and TRBJ1-1; the D is unclear. Germline V gene lookup returns CDR1 SEHNR and CDR2 FQNEAQ (reference sequence). CDR3 length: 13 residues. Trimming left V 3 bases short and J 1 base short, with 6 bases between. The CDR3 protein is CASSLAGNTEAFF. The CDR3 DNA is TGTGCCAGCAGCTTGGCTGGGAACACTGAAGCTTTCTTT.

This clone showed up just once. The DNA of the CDR3 is TGTGCCAGCAGCTCTCTCGACAGGGGGTTGGAAAAACTGTTTTTT. Translated: CASSSLDRGLEKLFF. The chain has TRBV7-2 and TRBJ1-4, with TRBD1 matching 9 bases. Trimming cost V 4 bases and J 8 bases; bases outside gene matches: 8. The V gene's germline CDR1 is SGHTA and CDR2 FQGNSA. This CDR3 region has 15 residues.

The genes are TRBV21-1 and TRBJ2-6; the table's D call, TRBD2, has no DNA check behind it. TRBV21-1 corresponds to a pseudogene. CDR3 length: 16 residues. The CDR3 DNA is TGTGCCTCCCCGGGGGTTCGGAGCTCTGGGGCCAACGTCCTGACTTTC. Protein: CASPGVRSSGANVLTF.